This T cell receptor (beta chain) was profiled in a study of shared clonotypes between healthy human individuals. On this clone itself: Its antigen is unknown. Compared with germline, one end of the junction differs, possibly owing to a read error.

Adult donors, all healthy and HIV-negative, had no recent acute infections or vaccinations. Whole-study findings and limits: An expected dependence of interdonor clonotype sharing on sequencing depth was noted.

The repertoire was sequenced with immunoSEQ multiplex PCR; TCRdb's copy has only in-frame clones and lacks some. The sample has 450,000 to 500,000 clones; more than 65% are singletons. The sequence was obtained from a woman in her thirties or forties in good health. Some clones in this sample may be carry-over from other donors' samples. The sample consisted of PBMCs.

The CDR3 loop reads CASSLASGFNYGYTF. CDR3 bases: TGCGCCAGCAGCTTGGCATCGGGCTTTAACTATGGCTACACCTTC. The J gene is TRBJ1-2, the V gene TRBV7-9; D call uncertain. The CDR3 has 15 residues. Germline V lookup: CDR1 SEHNR, CDR2 FQNEAQ (reference sequence).